This record concerns one T cell receptor beta chain sequence. The data belong to a study of blood T cell repertoires in COVID-19. Sequenced by immunoSEQ multiplex PCR; TCRdb stores in-frame clones only, minus some. This table holds around 150,000 clones, approximately 78% found once. Per the germline V gene, CDR1 is LNHDA and CDR2 is SQIVND (reference sequence). This CDR3 contains 15 residues. V dropped 7 bases and J dropped 3; count of bases not matched to a gene: 7. The sequence derives from a man in his 60s who had recovered from COVID-19. Material for sequencing was peripheral blood. This chain connects TRBV19 to TRBJ2-2; 8 nucleotides match TRBD2. The DNA of the CDR3 is TGTGCCAGTATCCCCGGGACTAGTGACACCGGGGAGCTGTTTTTT. Translating gives CASIPGTSDTGELFF.